This TCR beta chain was retrieved from a study of blood T cell repertoires in COVID-19. Background on the study: The United States, Italy and Spain supplied acute and convalescent COVID-19 samples. The cDNA or gDNA used as material had been derived from T cells, B-cell-depleted T cells, or PBMCs.

Authors' data handling: Counts of nucleated cells, estimated from reference gene primer amplification, were obtained. Generated by immunoSEQ multiplex PCR, the TCRdb table keeps only in-frame clones and is missing some. That table furnishes V, J and clone size, whereas the DNA furnished D and trimming. This table has roughly 260,000 clones, approximately 82% appearing once. V shed 3 bases, J shed 5 bases, and the junction held 6 bases outside the gene matches. CDR3 size: 15 residues. Germline V lookup: CDR1 SEHNR, CDR2 FQNEAQ (reference sequence). The sequencing input was peripheral blood. The rearrangement uses TRBV7-9 and TRBJ1-5; TRBD1 matches at 8 bases. The clonotype originates from a woman of 80 years or more with active or convalescent COVID-19. CDR3 in DNA: TGTGCCAGCAGCTTGCCAGGGGGCCCCCATCAGCCCCAGCATTTT. This encodes CASSLPGGPHQPQHF.